This TCR beta chain stems from a study of OX40 agonist ivuxolimab in advanced cancers. Study-level background: Patients received ivuxolimab, an agonistic anti-OX40 (CD134) antibody. Patients were roughly 87% male with ages roughly 20 to 80, mean 60.

Regarding the study as a whole: The study found that CD8+ T cells averaged more expanded clones than CD4+.

The V gene end was trimmed by 3 bases and the J gene end by 5 bases; junction bases not matched to a gene: 5. Germline V gene data show CDR1 as SEHNR and CDR2 as FQNEAQ (reference sequence). The length of the CDR3 is 15 residues. For this clone: The target antigen is unknown.

Here immunoSEQ multiplex PCR was the method, and the copy in TCRdb shows in-frame clones only, minus some. The sample contains more than 55,000 clones, roughly 87% of which appear only once. This chain joins TRBV7-9 and TRBJ2-2; 8 bases map to TRBD2. The sequencing used CD4+ or CD8+ T cells sorted from blood, collected in a trial of the OX40 agonist ivuxolimab. The TCR comes from an adult with an advanced solid tumor such as melanoma, head and neck, liver or kidney cancer. The CDR3 DNA reads as TGTGCCAGCAGCTTTGTAGCGGGAAAGACCGGGGAGCTGTTTTTT. Its protein product is CASSFVAGKTGELFF.